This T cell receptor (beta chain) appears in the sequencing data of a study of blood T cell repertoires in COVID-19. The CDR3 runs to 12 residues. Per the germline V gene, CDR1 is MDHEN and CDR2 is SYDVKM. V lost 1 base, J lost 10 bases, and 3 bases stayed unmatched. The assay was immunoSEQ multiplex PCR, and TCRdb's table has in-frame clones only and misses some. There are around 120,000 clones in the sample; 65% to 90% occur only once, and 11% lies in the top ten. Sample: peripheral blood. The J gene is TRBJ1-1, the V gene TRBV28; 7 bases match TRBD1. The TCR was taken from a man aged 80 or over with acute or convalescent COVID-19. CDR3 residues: CASSLLAGGAFF. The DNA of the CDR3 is TGTGCCAGCAGTTTATTGGCAGGGGGAGCTTTCTTT.